These 13 T cell receptor beta chains share one sample of origin, sequenced in a study of blood T cell repertoires in COVID-19 (dated by TCRdb to 2020 to 2021). Libraries were constructed by the immunoSEQ multiplex PCR assay. The immuneACCESS repertoire file appears here via TCRdb, limited to in-frame rearrangements. These files lack a portion of the clones; in checked studies, under half of the deficit traces to unresolved V genes, and the cause of the others is not known. This sample gives 200,000 to 250,000 clones in total; 70% to 90% of them show up just once. Approximately 12% of the sample is in the top ten clones. The sample was peripheral blood. Every receptor here comes from a woman aged 18-29 years who had recovered from COVID-19.

This chain links TRBV2 with TRBJ2-7, with D possibly being TRBD1 (5 bases). Looked up from germline, CDR1 is SNHLY and CDR2 is FYNNEI. This CDR3 is 14 amino acids long. Trimming stripped 0 bases from V and 3 bases from J, with 9 bases between. For the CDR3, the DNA is TGTGCCAGCAGTGAAGCGCGACAGATCTACGAGCAGTACTTC. Translated: CASSEARQIYEQYF. Filled out from reference TRBV2 and TRBJ2-7, the complete variable domain reads EPEVTQTPSHQVTQMGQEVILRCVPISNHLYFYWYRQILGQKVEFLVSFYNNEISEKSEIFDDQFSVERPDGSNFTLKIRSTKLEDSAMYFCASSEARQIYEQYFGPGTRLTVT.

The CDR3 nucleotides read TGTGCCAGCAGCTTAGCACTAGCGGGAATGGGCAATGAGCAGTTCTTC. Residues: CASSLALAGMGNEQFF. This chain joins TRBV7-2 and TRBJ2-1, with TRBD2 matching 10 bases. Trimming at V came to 0 bases and at J to 6 bases, leaving 5 bases not matched to a gene. The CDR3 has 16 amino acids. Germline-derived CDR1 and CDR2 are SGHTA and FQGNSA.

The chain joins TRBV2 to TRBJ1-2; a weak D match, TRBD1 (5 bases). The length of the CDR3 is 16 residues. The ends were cut back, 0 bases at V and 2 bases at J, with 13 bases in the middle. CDR1 is SNHLY, CDR2 FYNNEI, per germline. CDR3 nucleotide sequence: TGTGCCAGCAGTGAAGCGCCAAAGGGGCACAACTATGGCTACACCTTC. Protein sequence: CASSEAPKGHNYGYTF.

This rearrangement joins TRBV30 to TRBJ2-4, with TRBD1 matching over 8 bases. The germline V gene has CDR1 GTSNPN and CDR2 SVGIG (reference sequence). The CDR3 contains 14 residues. The V and J ends lost 0 bases and 7 bases, in that order; junction bases with no gene match: 5. CDR3 loop: CAWSVGQGGNIQYF. The CDR3 DNA reads as TGTGCCTGGAGTGTAGGACAGGGCGGGAACATTCAGTACTTC.

The chain couples TRBV11-3 to TRBJ2-3, with TRBD2 identical over 8 bases. This CDR3 has 16 amino acids. Trimming cost V 2 bases and J 2 bases; bases outside gene matches: 6. Per germline, CDR1 SGHNT and CDR2 YENEEA. The CDR3 sequence is CASSLTSGPYTDTQYF. CDR3 coding DNA: TGTGCCAGCAGCTTAACTAGCGGCCCTTACACAGATACGCAGTATTTT.

The genes are TRBV6-4 and TRBJ2-1; D not resolved. The V and J ends lost 0 bases and 8 bases respectively, with 11 bases between them. The CDR3 is 14 residues long. Germline CDR1 is MRHNA and CDR2 is SNTAGT. CDR3 nucleotide sequence: TGTGCCAGCAGTGACTCTAACCTACGGGATGAGCAGTTCTTC. It yields the protein CASSDSNLRDEQFF.

This chain links TRBV6-5 with TRBJ1-1, with TRBD1 matching over 7 bases. Unmatched junction bases numbered 5, after V lost 0 bases and J lost 1 base. The germline V gene encodes CDR1 MNHEY and CDR2 SVGAGI. The CDR3 contains 16 residues. The CDR3 DNA follows: TGTGCCAGCAGTTACTCCTTAGGGGGCTGGAACACTGAAGCTTTCTTT. Encoded protein: CASSYSLGGWNTEAFF.

V gene TRBV5-1 combines with J gene TRBJ2-7; possible D gene TRBD1, 8 bases. Trimming took off 0 bases at V and 12 bases at J, with 19 bases between the two ends. Per germline, CDR1 SGHRS and CDR2 YFSETQ. The CDR3 has 14 amino acids. The DNA for the CDR3 is TGCGCCAGCAGCTTGGGTCATACAGGGGGGGATCGGTACTTC. Its translation: CASSLGHTGGDRYF. The variable domain in full, completed from reference TRBV5-1 and TRBJ2-7, reads KAGVTQTPRYLIKTRGQQVTLSCSPISGHRSVSWYQQTPGQGLQFLFEYFSETQRNKGNFPGRFSGRQFSNSRSEMNVSTLELGDSALYLCASSLGHTGGDRYFGPGTRLTVT.

CDR3 amino acids: CASSAWATEAFF. In DNA, the CDR3 is TGTGCCAGCAGTGCCTGGGCCACTGAAGCTTTCTTT. The genes are TRBV25-1 and TRBJ1-1, with D unresolved. Germline V gene lookup returns CDR1 MGHDK and CDR2 SYGVNS. The CDR3 consists of 12 residues. V lost 4 bases and J 4 bases, leaving 7 bases between the germline ends.

V and J are TRBV13 and TRBJ2-7, with 13 bases matching TRBD2. The CDR3 runs to 21 residues. Germline V gene sequence: CDR1 PRHDT, CDR2 FYEKMQ (reference sequence). After removal of 3 bases from V and 2 bases from J, the junction contained 19 bases not matched to a gene. The CDR3 reads CASSFIDGQAKGLAGTYEQYF. The CDR3 bases are TGTGCCAGCAGCTTTATCGACGGACAGGCCAAGGGACTAGCGGGAACCTACGAGCAGTACTTC.

This clone was counted at least ten times. The same CDR3 can be traced to other DNA sequences in this sample. V gene TRBV9 combines with J gene TRBJ2-1; D may be TRBD2 (5 bases). Germline CDR1 reads SGDLS; CDR2 reads YYNGEE. The CDR3 spans 14 residues. Trimming left V 2 bases short and J 3 bases short, with 9 bases between. CDR3 nucleotides: TGTGCCAGCAGCGTGGAAACTAGCTACAATGAGCAGTTCTTC. This translates into CASSVETSYNEQFF.

The chain couples TRBV6-5 to TRBJ1-5; D unresolved. The length of the CDR3 is 12 residues. V lost 4 bases, J lost 6 bases, and 7 bases lay in between. Germline V gives CDR1 MNHEY, CDR2 SVGAGI. In DNA form, the CDR3 reads TGTGCCAGCAGTTCCCCCAGTCAGCCCCAGCATTTT. Protein product: CASSSPSQPQHF.

The genes are TRBV19 and TRBJ2-3; maybe TRBD2 (5 bases). CDR3 size: 14 residues. The germline CDR1 and CDR2 sequences are LNHDA and SQIVND (reference sequence). Trimming cost V 5 bases and J 1 base, with 10 bases left between them. Written as DNA, the CDR3 is TGTGCCAGTAGTCCCCGGACTGGCACAGATACGCAGTATTTT. Protein: CASSPRTGTDTQYF.